This T cell receptor beta chain was identified during a study of identical twins (dated by TCRdb to about 2016). With respect to the entire study: To test whether fetal clonotypes persist, this study deep-sequenced TCR alpha and beta repertoires from monozygotic twins, from unrelated adults of various ages, and from cord blood. To rule out contamination, the twin experiments were replicated at different times with different library preparation protocols.

Receptor amplification or capture employed 5' RACE. The run used an Illumina HiSeq 2000. A universal primer binding site was introduced by template switching, and a unique molecular identifier was present in the final cDNA, enabling accurate counting of TCR cDNA molecules. First-strand cDNA for TCR alpha and beta chains was synthesized from specific primers in the conserved constant-segment region. Each cDNA library was double barcoded, with a SMART-Mk sample barcode plus Illumina barcodes, to control for contamination. Two successive PCR steps introduced TruSeq adapter sequences along with Illumina sample barcodes. The Illumina HiSeq platform was used with custom primers to sequence TCR alpha and beta cDNA libraries. The original methods were these. MiGEC was used to process raw reads and extract unique molecular identifiers, and MiXCR was used to find CDR3 positions. For each individual, recombination models were inferred using an EM algorithm with the repgenHMM and IGoR tools. The tcR package in R was used for shared clonotype analysis, with sharing normalized by the product of cloneset sizes. To study raw recombination without the effects of thymic and clonal selection, out-of-frame nonproductive sequences were analyzed. In TCRdb, the public reads were trimmed at Q25 with fastp and aligned with MiXCR, with productive beta chains retained. Every distinct CDR3 protein forms one entry, paired with its most common genes and DNA. These V and J calls originate from TCRdb's pipeline instead of the authors' own analysis. The sample profile shows about 210,000 distinct CDR3 sequences; around 10% of them were found once. The top ten constitute around 5% of the sample.

Every donor was a healthy Caucasian. Miltenyi CD45RO+ enrichment and human naive T-cell isolation kits were used to isolate memory (CD45RO+) and naive T cells from PBMC. Results and caveats for the whole study, not just this receptor: Invariant T cells such as MAIT and iNKT could partly confound zero-insertion analyses, although diverse VJ usage argued against such confounding for most clonotypes. Abundant cord blood beta clonotypes carried fewer insertions; young adult naive repertoires showed a weaker similar trend, while memory repertoires showed none. Because the same donors could not be followed over many years, the conclusions depended on cross-sectional statistical analysis. In monozygotic twins, recombination models systematically underestimated out-of-frame TCR alpha sharing, but the models matched the sharing seen between unrelated individuals. Out-of-frame TCR alpha sequences shared between twins showed an excess of low generation-probability sequences compared with coincidental sharing between unrelated individuals. The excess sharing between twins in beta out-of-frame sequences was weaker because fewer shared sequences reduced the signal-to-noise ratio.

This clonotype was seen a handful of times. Its specific antigen is unknown. Base qualities are not at hand, and no much larger clone is one base apart. This TCR came from a woman between 18 and 29 years old in good health. Input material: memory (CD45RO+) T cells sorted from blood. The intended sense of this specimen's cell subset or site label: CD45RO+ enriched T cells.

The nucleotide sequence reads TGTGCCAGCAGCCAAGATCGAAAGAGCTCCTACAATGAGCAGTTCTTC. Its amino acids are CASSQDRKSSYNEQFF. The rearranged segments are TRBV3-1 and TRBJ2-1; the D gene lacks a confident call. Measured from the cysteine to the phenylalanine, the CDR3 is 16 residues long. Only the CDR3 DNA stays, 48 bases, in frame from base 1. At the junction V is shortened by 0 bases and J by 0 bases, with 9 bases in between. CDR1 LGHDT and CDR2 YNNKEL were looked up in the germline V gene (reference sequence).